The sequence of this TCR beta chain was determined in a study of cytomegalovirus exposure and HLA in healthy donors. Study-wide background: In terms of ancestry, the Caucasian-associated cluster contained roughly 80% of the 398 genotyped donors.

Unrecorded immune exposures were likely, despite nominal health at sampling. The V gene end was trimmed by 3 bases and the J gene end by 6 bases; junction bases not matched to a gene: 8. Germline CDR1 is KGHSH and CDR2 is LQKENI. The CDR3 loop spans 15 amino acids. PCR involved 60 Vbeta and 13 Jbeta primers. In the study's own analysis: In a later analysis, the count reached some 83 million unique TCR beta chains, with around 10 million shared. Repertoires were generated with immunoSEQ multiplex PCR, while TCRdb's copy carries only in-frame clones and drops some. That table furnishes V, J and clone size, whereas the DNA furnished D and trimming. Found here are 150,000 or so clones, 75% to 85% of them singletons; the top ten hold roughly 5.9%.

The V gene is TRBV18, the J gene TRBJ2-1; 7 bases are a match to TRBD2. Specimen: PBMCs. This TCR was sampled from a woman aged 40 to 50 in good health and CMV-seropositive. The CDR3, as DNA: TGTGCCAGCTCACCGCCGGGACTAAGAGCCAATGAGCAGTTCTTC. Its protein is CASSPPGLRANEQFF.